This T cell receptor (beta chain) was found in a study of Graves' ophthalmopathy and Graves' hyperthyroidism (dated by TCRdb to the late 2010s). Context from the whole study: Peripheral blood was collected at initial diagnosis, before any treatment. To tell Graves' ophthalmopathy apart from Graves' hyperthyroidism, and to predict which patients would progress to ophthalmopathy, the study relied on TCR beta repertoire signatures. In total, over 130 blood samples were TCR-sequenced: around 42 ophthalmopathy, 80 or so hyperthyroidism and about 17 hyperthyroidism-to-ophthalmopathy patients. To explore V-J signatures distinguishing ophthalmopathy from hyperthyroidism, a discovery set of approximately 100 patients (roughly 45 ophthalmopathy, 55 to 60 stable hyperthyroidism) was enrolled. For independent validation, a separate cohort was made up of 18 to 20 hyperthyroidism patients plus 17 patients who later progressed from hyperthyroidism to ophthalmopathy. In about six hyperthyroidism patients, the T-cell repertoires found in thyroid tissue were compared with those found in blood. Following sampling, methimazole starting at 30 mg daily was administered to hyperthyroidism patients, and high-dose intravenous methylprednisolone was administered to ophthalmopathy patients. The approximately 97 discovery patients were randomly divided into training and test sets at a 7:3 ratio.

What the study reported, not specific to this receptor: In validation, the model predicted ophthalmopathy progression with about 64% sensitivity and 72.22% specificity; some 13 predicted patients were CT-confirmed with GO in a median of about 7.1 months. In cross-validation, the 13-signature model distinguished ophthalmopathy from stable hyperthyroidism with more than 85% sensitivity and around 83% specificity, while in the test set the corresponding values were about 80% and 75%. Most expanded thyroid clonotypes with a frequency above 0.001 also appeared in blood, which suggests that blood repertoires may reflect the immune response in the thyroid. Sample size was not statistically predetermined, and group allocation was not concealed from the investigators.

In the case of this clonotype: The antigen it recognizes is unknown. No base-level quality is on record; no much larger clone is a single base apart.

For repertoire sequencing, the TCR beta CDR3 regions were amplified from RNA transcripts. The first round was an RT-PCR using HTBI primers with the Qiagen OneStep RT-PCR kit, and this first round was followed by a second-round multiplex PCR, then size selection and purification. Libraries were sequenced on an Illumina HiSeq2000 using paired-end 100 bp reads. The study's processing was this. SOAPnuke was used for read processing, and reads with adapters, uncalled bases, a mean Phred below 15, or no exact constant-primer or identifier match were discarded. COPE v1.2.5 was used to merge the high-quality paired reads. Each unique nucleotide sequence was defined as a clonotype, and clonotypes were aligned to IMGT TRB V, D and J references with MiTCR v1.1. Analysis was restricted to V-J combinations with a frequency above 0.0001, which covered about 99% of repertoires. For each V-J combination, a TCR clonal expansion and chaos score was defined as the ratio of F50 clonal expansion to chaos observed in the TCRdist matrix. Welch's t-statistics and random forest were used to reduce features to approximately 13 V-J combinations, which were fed into a naive Bayes classifier. The similarity between thyroid and blood repertoires was quantified using the Morisita-Horn index. Using fastp trimming at Q25 and MiXCR clonotype assembly, TCRdb reanalyzed the public sequencing data and kept in-frame beta chains. Each entry merges the rows of one CDR3 protein and shows their most common DNA and genes. Here the V and J calls rest on TCRdb's processing, not on the authors' analysis. The sample table holds approximately 500,000 distinct CDR3 sequences, of which approximately 15% were seen once. The ten largest clones represent about 9.4% of the sample.

The ophthalmopathy patients had moderately to severely active disease, with a Clinical Activity Score of 3 or higher, a NOSPECS grade of 4 or higher, and a disease duration of less than 3 months. Patients with other autoimmune diseases, uncontrolled infections, pregnancy or lactation were excluded. Clinical symptoms, serum thyroxine, TRAb, thyroid ultrasound and orbital computed tomography were used for diagnosis. Ficoll-Paque density gradient centrifugation was used to isolate PBMCs from about 10 ml of fresh peripheral blood. Total RNA was extracted with Trizol reagent and quality-checked on an Agilent 2100 Bioanalyzer. The clonotype was recovered from a woman in her twenties or thirties with Graves' ophthalmopathy. Donor details come from another sample of the same person, matched by shared clones. Sequencing input: blood.

The CDR3 reads CASVHTVNTGELFF. The nucleotide sequence reads TGTGCCAGTGTCCATACAGTTAACACCGGGGAGCTGTTTTTT. The rearrangement combines TRBV19 with TRBJ2-2; the D gene remains uncertain. V loses 8 bases, J loses 2 bases, and the germline ends lie 12 bases apart. Per the germline V gene (reference sequence), LNHDA is the CDR1 and SQIVND is the CDR2. From the cysteine up to the phenylalanine, the CDR3 has a length of 14 residues. The kept DNA is CDR3 alone, 42 bases in frame from the first base.